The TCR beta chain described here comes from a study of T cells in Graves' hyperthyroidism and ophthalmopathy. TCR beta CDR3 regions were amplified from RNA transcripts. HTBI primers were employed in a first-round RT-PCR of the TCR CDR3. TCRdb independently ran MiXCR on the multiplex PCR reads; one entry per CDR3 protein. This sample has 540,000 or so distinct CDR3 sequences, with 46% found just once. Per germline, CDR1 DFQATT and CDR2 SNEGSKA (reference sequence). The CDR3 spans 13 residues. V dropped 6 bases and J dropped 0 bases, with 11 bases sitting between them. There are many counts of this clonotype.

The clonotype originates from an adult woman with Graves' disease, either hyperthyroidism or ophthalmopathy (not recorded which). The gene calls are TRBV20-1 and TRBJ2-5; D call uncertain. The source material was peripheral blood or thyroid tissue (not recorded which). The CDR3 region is CSASDGDQETQYF. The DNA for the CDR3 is TGCAGTGCCTCGGACGGCGACCAAGAGACCCAGTACTTC.